The 19 T cell receptor beta chains given below trace back to one sample, sequenced in a study of CD8+CD57+ T cells in acquired aplastic anemia. Genomic DNA, the template, was used for profiling of the TCR beta VDJ and CDR3. Each CDR3 protein gets one entry after TCRdb re-called the reads with MiXCR. The repertoire consists of some 200,000 distinct CDR3 sequences, with 40% to 50% occurring once and the leading ten covering 9.7%. Patients picked for sequencing had shown CD8+CD57+ cell expansion detected by flow cytometry. The sample taken for sequencing was sorted CD4+, CD8+, or CD8+CD57+ T cells (not recorded which) from PBMCs. The receptors come from a human donor with aplastic anemia.

The J gene is TRBJ2-5, the V gene TRBV29-1; D unresolved. V lost 8 bases and J lost 6, with 16 bases in between. The germline V gene has CDR1 SQVTM and CDR2 ANQGSEA. The CDR3 runs to 12 residues. The chain's CDR3 is CSSPGQRQTQYF. The CDR3 DNA reads TGCAGCAGCCCGGGCCAGAGACAGACCCAGTACTTC. Full variable domain (outside the CDR3, taken from reference TRBV29-1 and TRBJ2-5): SAVISQKPSRDICQRGTSLTIQCQVDSQVTMMFWYRQQPGQSLTLIATANQGSEATYESGFVIDKFPISRPNLTFSTLTVSNMSPEDSSIYLCSSPGQRQTQYFGPGTRLLVL.

This sequence joins TRBV6-5 and TRBJ2-7; D perhaps matches TRBD1 (5 bases). The CDR3 runs to 14 residues. Per the germline V gene, CDR1 is MNHEY and CDR2 is SVGAGI. The germline V and J ends were trimmed by 0 bases and 1 base, with 7 bases remaining between them. CDR3 protein: CASSYSRASYEQYF. CDR3 DNA: TGTGCCAGCAGTTACTCCAGGGCATCCTACGAGCAGTACTTC.

The gene calls are TRBV19 and TRBJ2-7, with 10 bases aligning to TRBD2. The ends lost 5 bases at V and 4 bases at J; junction bases unmatched: 8. Germline values: CDR1 LNHDA, CDR2 SQIVND (reference sequence). This CDR3 spans 15 amino acids. The CDR3: CASSPSSGGAYEQYF. The CDR3 DNA sequence: TGTGCCAGTAGTCCCTCAAGCGGGGGGGCATACGAGCAGTACTTC. The variable domain in full, with the rest retrieved from reference TRBV19 and TRBJ2-7, is DGGITQSPKYLFRKEGQNVTLSCEQNLNHDAMYWYRQDPGQGLRLIYYSQIVNDFQKGDIAEGYSVSREKKESFPLTVTSAQKNPTAFYLCASSPSSGGAYEQYFGPGTRLTVT.

This clonotype occurred a few times. The genes are TRBV20-1 and TRBJ1-3; no clear D gene. Trimming stripped 3 bases from V and 0 bases from J, with 9 bases between. This CDR3 has 14 amino acids. Germline V gives CDR1 DFQATT, CDR2 SNEGSKA (reference sequence). CDR3 nucleotide sequence: TGCAGTGCTAGCGAGCAGTCCTCTGGAAACACCATATATTTT. Its translation is CSASEQSSGNTIYF.

This clonotype was observed a handful of times. The chain is built from TRBV9 and TRBJ2-7; D not certain. CDR3 size: 14 residues. Trimming shortened V by 3 bases and J by 3 bases, and 13 bases separated the two germline ends. Germline values: CDR1 SGDLS, CDR2 YYNGEE. As DNA, the CDR3 is TGTGCCAGCAGCGAAGGGCTAGTAGTCTACGAGCAGTACTTC. Translating it yields CASSEGLVVYEQYF. The whole variable domain, filled in from reference TRBV9 and TRBJ2-7, reads DSGVTQTPKHLITATGQRVTLRCSPRSGDLSVYWYQQSLDQGLQFLIQYYNGEERAKGNILERFSAQQFPDLHSELNLSSLELGDSALYFCASSEGLVVYEQYFGPGTRLTVT.

This clonotype appeared a few times. This chain links TRBV10-3 with TRBJ2-1, with TRBD2 identical over 12 bases. This CDR3 contains 18 residues. With V trimmed by 10 bases and J by 4 bases, 17 bases remained unmatched. CDR1 is ENHRY and CDR2 is SYGVKD in the germline V gene. The CDR3 coding sequence is TGTGCCAGCAGCCTTCCGACTAGCGGGAGAACTGAGTACAATGAGCAGTTCTTC. This translates into CASSLPTSGRTEYNEQFF.

J is TRBJ1-1 and V is TRBV6-1; D not certain. CDR3 length: 11 residues. The germline V gene encodes CDR1 MNHNS and CDR2 SASEGT. V was clipped by 6 bases and J by 3 bases, with 5 bases between them. CDR3 sequence reads: CASRVYTEAFF. In DNA, the CDR3 is TGTGCCAGCAGGGTATACACTGAAGCTTTCTTT.

J is TRBJ1-2 and V is TRBV7-2; no clear D. Trimming cost V 5 bases and J 6 bases, with 13 bases left between them. Germline V gives CDR1 SGHTA, CDR2 FQGNSA. The CDR3 is 13 residues long. The CDR3 spells CASSQPLRNGYTF. The DNA of the CDR3 is TGTGCCAGCAGCCAACCCCTACGGAATGGCTACACCTTC.

CDR3 sequence (DNA): TGTGCCACCAGCCTCCGGAGGCAGGGGGCCGCGGGGGAGACCCAGTACTTC. It specifies CATSLRRQGAAGETQYF. The rearrangement links TRBV15 to TRBJ2-5; 8 bases map to TRBD1. The V segment lost 5 bases and the J segment 5 bases; nucleotides outside the gene matches: 16. The CDR3 consists of 17 residues. The germline V gene encodes CDR1 LNHNV and CDR2 YYDKDF (reference sequence).

A remark on this clonotype: One junction end does not reproduce the germline sequence, and a read error may be involved. The J gene is TRBJ2-5, the V gene TRBV14; D call uncertain. Germline values: CDR1 SGHDN, CDR2 FVKESK. The CDR3 spans 12 residues. CDR3 bases: TGTGCCAACAGCCAACGTTATGAGACCCAGTACTTC. The encoded protein is CANSQRYETQYF.

Points on this clonotype: One end of the junction fails to match germline, which may point to a read error. This chain links TRBV9 with TRBJ1-1; D not resolved. This CDR3 region has 13 residues. CDR1 and CDR2 (germline): SGDLS, YYNGEE. The CDR3 region is CACSKEMNAEAFF. CDR3 DNA sequence: TGTGCCTGCAGTAAAGAGATGAACGCTGAAGCTTTCTTT.

This clonotype was observed at least ten times. The genes are TRBV27 and TRBJ2-1, with a weak D call TRBD2 (6 bases). The V and J ends lost 5 bases and 8 bases respectively, with 19 bases between them. Germline loops: CDR1 MNHEY, CDR2 SMNVEV (reference sequence). This CDR3 comprises 15 residues. CDR3 region: CASSQPGLTRDEQFF. The CDR3, as DNA: TGTGCCAGCAGTCAACCGGGACTCACGAGGGATGAGCAGTTCTTC.

The genes are TRBV5-1 and TRBJ2-3; D is ambiguous. The ends were cut back, 3 bases at V and 0 bases at J, with 2 bases in the middle. Per the germline V gene, CDR1 is SGHRS and CDR2 is YFSETQ. CDR3 length equals 12 residues. Here the CDR3 reads CASSWSTDTQYF. DNA of the CDR3: TGCGCCAGCAGCTGGAGCACAGATACGCAGTATTTT.

V usage is TRBV2 and J usage is TRBJ1-2; the D gene is possibly TRBD1 (6 bases). The ends were cut back, 6 bases at V and 4 bases at J, with 15 bases in the middle. CDR3 length: 14 residues. CDR1 and CDR2 from the germline V gene are SNHLY and FYNNEI. This CDR3 is CASRSRTAGYGYTF. The CDR3 DNA follows: TGTGCCAGCAGGTCGCGGACAGCGGGCTATGGCTACACCTTC.

This chain uses TRBV7-3 with TRBJ1-1; D gene uncertain. Germline V gene sequence: CDR1 SGHTA, CDR2 FQGTGA. V lost 5 bases and J lost 1, with 8 bases in between. The CDR3 runs to 13 residues. The CDR3 reads CASSINKNTEAFF. The CDR3 DNA is TGTGCCAGCAGCATCAACAAGAACACTGAAGCTTTCTTT.

Remarks on this clonotype: A read error may produce the germline difference seen at one junction end. The chain combines TRBV2 with TRBJ2-2; D may be TRBD1 (6 bases). The germline CDR1 and CDR2 sequences are SNHLY and FYNNEI. This CDR3 has 14 amino acids. The CDR3: CASMQQWDTGELFF. As DNA, the CDR3 is TGTGCCAGCATGCAACAGTGGGACACCGGGGAGCTGTTTTTC.

To note about this clonotype: The junction departs from germline at one end; a sequencing error may be responsible. The chain employs TRBV10-1 and TRBJ2-1; 12 positions match TRBD2. The tail of the sequence fits TRBJ2-7 better, so the J call may be wrong. CDR1 is WNHNN, CDR2 SYGVQD, per germline (reference sequence). The CDR3 has 18 amino acids. The CDR3 DNA reads TGTGCCAGCAGCCAAGTCCTAGCGGGAGGGAGCTCCTACAATGAGCAGTACTTC. Translating gives CASSQVLAGGSSYNEQYF.

This clonotype appeared a single time. V and J are TRBV14 and TRBJ2-5, with D possibly TRBD2 on 6 matching bases. Trimming pared 5 bases from V and 4 bases from J, leaving 26 bases between. This CDR3 region has 18 residues. Germline V CDR1 and CDR2: SGHDN, FVKESK. DNA for the CDR3: TGTGCCAGCAGCTCCGGAAGGCGGGGCTCCCTCTTGGGAGAGACCCAGTACTTC. It translates to CASSSGRRGSLLGETQYF.

The CDR3 DNA reads as TGTGCCACCAGCAGAGTTCAGGGGGGGACCGGGGAGCTGTTTTTT. It translates to CATSRVQGGTGELFF. The rearrangement uses TRBV15 and TRBJ2-2; D is perhaps TRBD1 or TRBD2 (7 bases each). The germline gives CDR1 LNHNV, CDR2 YYDKDF (reference sequence). The ends were cut back, 1 base at V and 5 bases at J, with 11 bases in the middle. The CDR3 sequence is 15 residues long.